A selection of T cell receptor beta chains follows, all from one sample in a study of T cell repertoires in ileal Crohn's disease. Here immunoSEQ multiplex PCR was the method, and the copy in TCRdb shows in-frame clones only, minus some. The profile covers some 12,000 clones, with 70% to 80% appearing a single time and 4.5% taken by the ten largest. Input material: ileal tissue. Source of these receptors: an adult with Crohn's disease. Both conserved end residues are part of each CDR3. The D gene is left open where the match is weak. The size field is filled for only some rows; it gives once, few, many or a size class.

V gene: TRBV19
J gene: TRBJ2-1
clone size: NA
D gene: TRBD1
CDR3 protein: CASSNRQGAYNEQFF
CDR3 DNA: TGTGCCAGTAGTAACAGACAGGGGGCCTACAATGAGCAGTTCTTC

V gene: TRBV4-2
J gene: TRBJ1-1
clone size: few
D gene: TRBD1
CDR3 protein: CASSQDPGQGAMNTEAFF
CDR3 DNA: TGTGCCAGCAGCCAAGATCCGGGACAGGGGGCCATGAACACTGAAGCTTTCTTT

V gene: TRBV11-3
J gene: TRBJ2-1
clone size: NA
D gene: TRBD2
CDR3 protein: CASSLGSGGLAVASYNEQFF
CDR3 DNA: TGTGCCAGCAGCTTAGGATCCGGTGGACTAGCGGTAGCCTCCTACAATGAGCAGTTCTTC

V gene: TRBV5-4
J gene: TRBJ2-3
clone size: NA
D gene: TRBD1
CDR3 protein: CASSQGASPWDTQYF
CDR3 DNA: TGTGCCAGCAGCCAGGGGGCCTCTCCTTGGGATACGCAGTATTTT

V gene: TRBV11-3
J gene: TRBJ1-1
clone size: NA
D gene: NA
CDR3 protein: CASSLERLHEAFF
CDR3 DNA: TGTGCCAGCAGCTTAGAGCGGTTGCATGAAGCTTTCTTT

V gene: TRBV27
J gene: TRBJ2-5
clone size: NA
D gene: NA
CDR3 protein: CASSTTPAGTQYF
CDR3 DNA: TGTGCCAGCAGCACCACACCCGCAGGGACCCAGTACTTC

V gene: TRBV5-1
J gene: TRBJ2-7
clone size: NA
D gene: NA
CDR3 protein: CASSLDGTYEQYF
CDR3 DNA: TGCGCCAGCAGCTTGGACGGTACCTACGAGCAGTACTTC

V gene: TRBV6-6
J gene: TRBJ2-5
clone size: once
D gene: NA
CDR3 protein: CASSPPSETQYF
CDR3 DNA: TGTGCCAGCAGCCCCCCTTCGGAGACCCAGTACTTC

V gene: TRBV7-2
J gene: TRBJ2-1
clone size: NA
D gene: NA
CDR3 protein: CASSLARQGLGEQFF
CDR3 DNA: TGTGCCAGCAGCCTTGCGAGGCAGGGCCTCGGTGAGCAGTTCTTC

V gene: TRBV27
J gene: TRBJ2-5
clone size: NA
D gene: TRBD2
CDR3 protein: CASSFIAGGQETQYF
CDR3 DNA: TGTGCCAGCAGTTTCATAGCGGGGGGGCAAGAGACCCAGTACTTC

V gene: TRBV7-9
J gene: TRBJ1-1
clone size: few
D gene: TRBD1
CDR3 protein: CASSLGTGLAEAFF
CDR3 DNA: TGTGCCAGCAGCTTAGGGACAGGGTTGGCTGAAGCTTTCTTT

V gene: TRBV10-3
J gene: TRBJ2-4
clone size: NA
D gene: TRBD1
CDR3 protein: CAISFGTGDLAKNIQYF
CDR3 DNA: TGTGCCATCAGTTTCGGGACAGGTGATTTAGCCAAAAACATTCAGTACTTC

V gene: TRBV10-3
J gene: TRBJ2-7
clone size: NA
D gene: NA
CDR3 protein: CAISADSPYEQYF
CDR3 DNA: TGTGCCATCAGTGCCGACTCTCCCTACGAGCAGTACTTC

V gene: TRBV5-5
J gene: TRBJ1-1
clone size: NA
D gene: TRBD1
CDR3 protein: CASSLGSGRTGF
CDR3 DNA: TGTGCCAGCAGCTTGGGCTCCGGTAGGACAGGGTTT

V gene: TRBV28
J gene: TRBJ1-2
clone size: NA
D gene: NA
CDR3 protein: CASTRLNYGYTF
CDR3 DNA: TGTGCCAGCACTAGACTCAACTATGGCTACACCTTC

V gene: TRBV29-1
J gene: TRBJ1-1
clone size: NA
D gene: NA
CDR3 protein: CSGMQGLTEAFF
CDR3 DNA: TGCAGCGGCATGCAGGGCCTCACTGAAGCTTTCTTT

V gene: TRBV2
J gene: TRBJ2-1
clone size: once
D gene: TRBD1
CDR3 protein: CASSATGGYWNEQFF
CDR3 DNA: TGTGCCAGCAGTGCGACAGGGGGCTATTGGAATGAGCAGTTCTTC

V gene: TRBV10-2
J gene: TRBJ2-3
clone size: NA
D gene: TRBD2
CDR3 protein: CASSEGLAGGLSTDTQYF
CDR3 DNA: TGCGCCAGCAGTGAGGGACTAGCGGGGGGCCTTAGCACAGATACGCAGTATTTT

V gene: TRBV28
J gene: TRBJ1-4
clone size: NA
D gene: NA
CDR3 protein: CASSSPGMSGAKLFF
CDR3 DNA: TGTGCCAGCAGTTCCCCCGGGATGAGTGGTGCAAAACTGTTTTTT

V gene: TRBV5-1
J gene: TRBJ1-4
clone size: NA
D gene: NA
CDR3 protein: CASSLGAGRDEKLFF
CDR3 DNA: TGCGCCAGCAGCTTGGGGGCAGGGAGGGATGAAAAACTGTTTTTT